This T cell receptor (beta chain) was documented in a study of early T cells in non-severe SARS-CoV-2 infection listed by TCRdb under 2021. For the study in its entirety: TCR sequencing used bulk RNA from unsorted whole blood, so alpha and beta chains could not be paired. Broader findings and caveats from the paper: VDJdb matching was skewed toward anti-spike CD8 responses and likely underestimated virus-specific expansions by missing private and CD4 specificities.

Unmatched junction bases come to 6, with V trimmed by 5 bases and J by 5 bases. The CDR3 sequence holds 14 residues, the cysteine and phenylalanine included. The kept DNA is CDR3 alone, 42 bases in frame from the first base. According to the germline V gene, CDR1 reads SGHDT and CDR2 reads YYEEEE. This clonotype was counted between two and nine times. Its antigen specificity is not known. The record has no base qualities; no much larger clone is one base away. Library creation used 5' RACE. Instrument used: NextSeq 500. In the TCR library protocol, unique molecular identifiers were attached to individual cDNA molecules to correct for PCR bias and sequencing error. Both TCR alpha and beta chains were sequenced, and tight co-correlation was observed between alpha and beta sequence abundances in each sample. In the source study's methods: V gene, J gene and CDR3 annotation of TCR sequences was performed with Decombinator V4. TCRs were defined as expanded if a significant change between any two time points was detected under a Poisson model with p below 0.0001. TCR abundances were normalised to the total number of TCRs sequenced per sample and were expressed as counts per million. TRAV1-2 paired with TRAJ12, TRAJ20 or TRAJ33 defined MAIT TCRs, while TRAV10 paired with TRAJ18 defined iNKT TCRs. VDJdb, accessed on 1 November 2021, was searched for TCRs annotated for CMV, EBV and SARS-CoV-2, and TCRs annotated for more than one antigen were excluded. Using fastp trimming at Q25 and MiXCR clonotype assembly, TCRdb reanalyzed the public sequencing data and kept in-frame beta chains. For every CDR3 protein sequence, its rows merge into one entry that carries the most common genes and DNA. The V and J calls come from TCRdb's annotation, not from the publication. The sample table holds approximately 77,000 distinct CDR3 sequences, of which about 16% were seen once. More than 10% of the sample rests with the top ten.

A case-control design nested within a healthcare worker cohort in London, UK, was used, with weekly nasopharyngeal swab PCR tests and blood sampling performed. Healthcare workers were recruited during the week of the UK lockdown, between 23 and 31 March 2020, and followed weekly for up to 16 weeks. The chain links TRBV5-6 with TRBJ2-2, with 7 central nucleotides matching TRBD2. This receptor was identified in an adult who was a healthcare worker with PCR-confirmed SARS-CoV-2 infection or an uninfected control (not recorded which). The source material was whole blood. The CDR3 reads CASSPTSSTGELFF. In nucleotides, the sequence is TGTGCCAGCAGTCCGACTAGCTCTACCGGGGAGCTGTTTTTT.